Shown below are 2 T cell receptor beta chains from a single sample sequenced in a study of Ad26.COV2.S vaccination and SARS-CoV-2 variants (dated by TCRdb to the early 2020s). Library preparation was by the immunoSEQ multiplex PCR assay. Not all clones reach the TCRdb copy of this immuneACCESS table, which keeps in-frame sequences only. Checked studies attribute under half of the gap to unresolved V genes and leave the rest unexplained. The sample table holds about 350,000 clones, of which approximately 90% were seen once. The ten largest clones capture approximately 4.5% of the sample. The label giving this sample's treatment or condition can be read as: around 19 received Ad26.COV2.S at low or high dose, single or two shots; 5 received placebo; per-sample allocation not given. Repertoires of vaccine and placebo recipients were sequenced from samples collected on day 63 after the first injection.

This material consisted of peripheral blood, taken in a trial of Ad26.COV2.S vaccine versus placebo. The receptors originated from a person aged 18 to 65 who received the Ad26.COV2.S COVID-19 vaccine or a placebo.

This clone was observed a single time. The V and J genes are TRBV3-1 (or the pseudogene TRBV3-2) and TRBJ2-7; the match to TRBD2 covers 11 bases. The CDR3 has 12 residues. V lost 1 base, J lost 12 bases, and 2 bases stayed unmatched. Germline V gives CDR1 LGHDT, CDR2 YNNKEL (reference sequence). The CDR3 sequence: CASSQGLAGPYF. The CDR3 nucleotides are TGTGCCAGCAGCCAAGGACTAGCGGGGCCGTACTTC.

This chain joins TRBV19 and TRBJ1-4, with 9 bases aligning to TRBD1. The CDR3 runs 15 residues. Trimming took 7 bases from V and 7 from J; bases not matched to a gene: 10. CDR1 LNHDA and CDR2 SQIVND come from the germline V gene (reference sequence). CDR3 DNA sequence: TGTGCCAGTAAGCAGACAGGGGGTCGTCCTGAAAAACTGTTTTTT. Translating it yields CASKQTGGRPEKLFF.